The rows below give T cell receptor beta chains drawn from one sample of a study of blood T cell repertoires in COVID-19. Sequenced by immunoSEQ multiplex PCR; TCRdb stores in-frame clones only, minus some. The data hold around 140,000 clones, with around 73% observed a single time. Sequencing was performed on PBMCs or T cells enriched from blood (not recorded which). Every receptor here comes from a woman between 45 and 65 years old who had recovered from COVID-19. The CDR3 runs from the conserved cysteine through the conserved F or W. The order of the fields is clone size, D gene, V gene, J gene, CDR3 DNA, CDR3 protein. D genes are given only for firm matches. Where a row states a size, it is once, few, many or the class of an expanded clone; other rows omit it.

abundance: -; d_gene: -; v_gene: TRBV5-6; j_gene: TRBJ2-5; CDR3nt: TGTGCCAGCAGCTTGGGAGGGTTCCAAGAGACCCAGTACTTC; CDR3aa: CASSLGGFQETQYF
abundance: few; d_gene: -; v_gene: TRBV9; j_gene: TRBJ1-4; CDR3nt: TGTGCCAGCAGCGTAGGTGCCCGGTCAGGCACTAATGAAAAACTGTTTTTT; CDR3aa: CASSVGARSGTNEKLFF
abundance: -; d_gene: -; v_gene: TRBV3-1/TRBV3-2; j_gene: TRBJ1-1; CDR3nt: TGTGCCAGCAGCCAAGTTGAAAGTGGTACCGGACAGACTTTT; CDR3aa: CASSQVESGTGQTF
abundance: -; d_gene: TRBD1; v_gene: TRBV19; j_gene: TRBJ1-5; CDR3nt: TGTGCCAGTAGTACCTCGGGACAGGGGCGAGTTTGGAATCAGCCCCAGCATTTT; CDR3aa: CASSTSGQGRVWNQPQHF
abundance: once; d_gene: TRBD2; v_gene: TRBV5-1; j_gene: TRBJ2-1; CDR3nt: TGCGCCAGCAGCCCGGGGACTAGCGGGGTCTTCTACAATGAGCAGTTCTTC; CDR3aa: CASSPGTSGVFYNEQFF
abundance: -; d_gene: TRBD1; v_gene: TRBV2; j_gene: TRBJ1-2; CDR3nt: TGTGCCAGCAGTCGACGGACAGGAGACTATGGCTACACCTTC; CDR3aa: CASSRRTGDYGYTF
abundance: few; d_gene: TRBD1; v_gene: TRBV3-1/TRBV3-2; j_gene: TRBJ1-2; CDR3nt: TGTGCCAGCAGCCCGTCGGACAGGGTTCGCTATGGCTACACCTTC; CDR3aa: CASSPSDRVRYGYTF
abundance: many; d_gene: TRBD1; v_gene: TRBV6-6; j_gene: TRBJ1-3; CDR3nt: TGTGCCAGCAGTCATCGACAGGGGTTCCGGGCTGGAAACACCATATATTTT; CDR3aa: CASSHRQGFRAGNTIYF
abundance: -; d_gene: TRBD2; v_gene: TRBV5-4; j_gene: TRBJ2-3; CDR3nt: TGTGCCAGCAGCGATGGCCTAGCGGGGGGGGGTGCAGATACGCAGTATTTT; CDR3aa: CASSDGLAGGGADTQYF
abundance: -; d_gene: TRBD1; v_gene: TRBV2; j_gene: TRBJ2-1; CDR3nt: TGTGCCAGCAGACAGGGGAGCTCCTACAATGAGCAGTTCTTC; CDR3aa: CASRQGSSYNEQFF
abundance: few; d_gene: -; v_gene: TRBV7-8; j_gene: TRBJ2-7; CDR3nt: TGTGCCAGCAGCCCTAAATCGAGCCTATACTACGAGCAGTACTTC; CDR3aa: CASSPKSSLYYEQYF
abundance: -; d_gene: -; v_gene: TRBV11-3; j_gene: TRBJ2-1; CDR3nt: TGTGCCAGCAGCTTGGAGGACAGCTCCTACAATGAGCAGTTCTTC; CDR3aa: CASSLEDSSYNEQFF
abundance: -; d_gene: TRBD2; v_gene: TRBV2; j_gene: TRBJ2-5; CDR3nt: TGTGCCAGCGTTGGGTCTAGCGGGGGGCCCGCGTACTTC; CDR3aa: CASVGSSGGPAYF
abundance: -; d_gene: -; v_gene: TRBV7-2; j_gene: TRBJ2-2; CDR3nt: TGTGCCAGCAGCTTACAGGGCCGGGGGACCGGGGAGCTGTTTTTT; CDR3aa: CASSLQGRGTGELFF
abundance: -; d_gene: TRBD2; v_gene: TRBV7-3; j_gene: TRBJ2-1; CDR3nt: TGTGCCAGCAGCCCGAATAGCGGGGGCTCCTACAATGAGCAGTTCTTC; CDR3aa: CASSPNSGGSYNEQFF
abundance: few; d_gene: -; v_gene: TRBV28; j_gene: TRBJ1-1; CDR3nt: TGTGCCAGCAAGGGGCCGGAGAACACTGAAGCTTTCTTT; CDR3aa: CASKGPENTEAFF
abundance: -; d_gene: TRBD2; v_gene: TRBV6-5; j_gene: TRBJ2-2; CDR3nt: TGTGCCAGCAGACGGACTAGCCAGGGCGGGGAGCTGTTTTTT; CDR3aa: CASRRTSQGGELFF
abundance: -; d_gene: TRBD1; v_gene: TRBV14; j_gene: TRBJ1-1; CDR3nt: TGTGCCAGCAGCCACACAGGGGGTGCCACTGAGGATGAAGCTTTCTTT; CDR3aa: CASSHTGGATEDEAFF
abundance: -; d_gene: -; v_gene: TRBV10-3; j_gene: TRBJ1-2; CDR3nt: TGTGCCATCAGTGAACGGAACTATGGCTACACCTTC; CDR3aa: CAISERNYGYTF
abundance: -; d_gene: TRBD1; v_gene: TRBV11-1; j_gene: TRBJ1-1; CDR3nt: TGTGCCAGCAGCTTAGACGCCCGGGACAGTGAAGCTTTCTTT; CDR3aa: CASSLDARDSEAFF
abundance: -; d_gene: -; v_gene: TRBV28; j_gene: TRBJ1-5; CDR3nt: TGTGCCAGCAGTTTTGGGTTAAGCCGGACAAATCAGCCCCAGCATTTT; CDR3aa: CASSFGLSRTNQPQHF
abundance: -; d_gene: TRBD2; v_gene: TRBV3-1/TRBV3-2; j_gene: TRBJ2-3; CDR3nt: TGTGCCAGCAGCCAAACGGCGGGGGATAAGGGGACGCAGTATTTT; CDR3aa: CASSQTAGDKGTQYF
abundance: few; d_gene: TRBD1; v_gene: TRBV10-1; j_gene: TRBJ1-6; CDR3nt: TGCGCCAGCAGTGACCGGACAGGGGTATCACCCCTCCACTTT; CDR3aa: CASSDRTGVSPLHF
abundance: -; d_gene: -; v_gene: TRBV6-5; j_gene: TRBJ2-7; CDR3nt: TGTGCCAGCGGGGACACGTCCTACGAGCAGTACTTC; CDR3aa: CASGDTSYEQYF
abundance: once; d_gene: TRBD1; v_gene: TRBV6-8; j_gene: TRBJ1-5; CDR3nt: TGTGCCAGCACCGAGGGACAGGGAGATTATAGCAATCAGCCCCAGCATTTT; CDR3aa: CASTEGQGDYSNQPQHF
abundance: -; d_gene: -; v_gene: TRBV27; j_gene: TRBJ1-2; CDR3nt: TGTGCCAGCACCACTAAAGGGGTGCATGGCTACACCTTC; CDR3aa: CASTTKGVHGYTF
abundance: -; d_gene: -; v_gene: TRBV28; j_gene: TRBJ2-7; CDR3nt: TGTGCCAGCTTGGGACTTAACTCCTACGAGCAGTACTTC; CDR3aa: CASLGLNSYEQYF
abundance: few; d_gene: TRBD2; v_gene: TRBV4-1; j_gene: TRBJ2-3; CDR3nt: TGCGCCAGCAGCCAAGCCCGAGGACTAGCGGGGGGGCCGGAGACAGATACGCAGTATTTT; CDR3aa: CASSQARGLAGGPETDTQYF
abundance: once; d_gene: -; v_gene: TRBV6-5; j_gene: TRBJ2-7; CDR3nt: TGTGCCAGCAGTTACTCCGGGTACCAGGAGCAGTACTTC; CDR3aa: CASSYSGYQEQYF
abundance: -; d_gene: -; v_gene: TRBV7-6; j_gene: TRBJ1-1; CDR3nt: TGTGCCAGCAGCGTTTACTCACGGAACACTGAAGCTTTCTTT; CDR3aa: CASSVYSRNTEAFF
abundance: -; d_gene: -; v_gene: TRBV18; j_gene: TRBJ1-1; CDR3nt: TGTGCCAGCTCCGGAGAAAGAGGGAGGAACACTGAAGCTTTCTTT; CDR3aa: CASSGERGRNTEAFF
abundance: -; d_gene: -; v_gene: TRBV19; j_gene: TRBJ1-1; CDR3nt: TGTGCCAGTAGTCCACGACAAAATAGAATTGTAAACACTGAAGCTTTCTTT; CDR3aa: CASSPRQNRIVNTEAFF
abundance: few; d_gene: TRBD1; v_gene: TRBV25-1; j_gene: TRBJ1-4; CDR3nt: TGTGCCAGCAGTGTGCGACAGGGGGCTGAAAAACTGTTTTTT; CDR3aa: CASSVRQGAEKLFF
abundance: -; d_gene: TRBD1; v_gene: TRBV2; j_gene: TRBJ2-6; CDR3nt: TGTGCCAGCAGATTGGACAGGGCCGGGGCCAACGTCCTGACTTTC; CDR3aa: CASRLDRAGANVLTF
abundance: -; d_gene: -; v_gene: TRBV6-1; j_gene: TRBJ1-5; CDR3nt: TGTGCCAGCAGTGAAGTCGGGGTTGGTTTCGGCAATCAGCCCCAGCATTTT; CDR3aa: CASSEVGVGFGNQPQHF
abundance: -; d_gene: -; v_gene: TRBV18; j_gene: TRBJ1-2; CDR3nt: TGTGCCAGCTCACTTGCTGGGGGGACGCGCTATGGCTACACCTTC; CDR3aa: CASSLAGGTRYGYTF
abundance: -; d_gene: -; v_gene: TRBV7-9; j_gene: TRBJ1-2; CDR3nt: TGTGCCAGCAACCTCGCCGGGGACTTCAACTATGGCTACACCTTC; CDR3aa: CASNLAGDFNYGYTF
abundance: -; d_gene: TRBD2; v_gene: TRBV28; j_gene: TRBJ2-1; CDR3nt: TGTGCCAGCAGTTTAGTACCTAGCGGGGACGAGCAGTTCTTC; CDR3aa: CASSLVPSGDEQFF
abundance: -; d_gene: TRBD1; v_gene: TRBV28; j_gene: TRBJ2-1; CDR3nt: TGTGCCAGCAGTTTGCCCGGGACAGGGAAAAATGAGCAGTTCTTC; CDR3aa: CASSLPGTGKNEQFF
abundance: -; d_gene: -; v_gene: TRBV3-1/TRBV3-2; j_gene: TRBJ2-5; CDR3nt: TGTGCCAGCAGCCCCAGCGCAGCTCAAGAGACCCAGTACTTC; CDR3aa: CASSPSAAQETQYF
abundance: -; d_gene: -; v_gene: TRBV5-1; j_gene: TRBJ1-5; CDR3nt: TGCGCCAGCAGCCCCGCTCCGGGGGGACTACAGCCCCAGCATTTT; CDR3aa: CASSPAPGGLQPQHF
abundance: -; d_gene: TRBD1; v_gene: TRBV5-6; j_gene: TRBJ2-1; CDR3nt: TGTGCCAGCACCCAGGGGGCGCGCGGCAATGAGCAGTTCTTC; CDR3aa: CASTQGARGNEQFF
abundance: -; d_gene: TRBD1; v_gene: TRBV15; j_gene: TRBJ1-4; CDR3nt: TGTGCCACCAGCAGAGGTAGGGGGCGCAGTGAAAAACTGTTTTTT; CDR3aa: CATSRGRGRSEKLFF
abundance: -; d_gene: -; v_gene: TRBV3-1/TRBV3-2; j_gene: TRBJ1-4; CDR3nt: TGTGCCAGCAGCCAAGAGGGACACCTTAATGAAAAACTGTTTTTT; CDR3aa: CASSQEGHLNEKLFF
abundance: -; d_gene: -; v_gene: TRBV18; j_gene: TRBJ2-5; CDR3nt: TGTGCCAGCTCACCGAGGGCATCGGGGGAAGAGACCCAGTACTTC; CDR3aa: CASSPRASGEETQYF
abundance: -; d_gene: -; v_gene: TRBV14; j_gene: TRBJ1-2; CDR3nt: TGTGCCAGCAGCCAAAGGGGGTACTATGGCTACACCTTC; CDR3aa: CASSQRGYYGYTF
abundance: -; d_gene: TRBD1; v_gene: TRBV12-3/TRBV12-4; j_gene: TRBJ2-3; CDR3nt: TGTGCCAGCAGCACAGGGGGAGCAGATACGCAGTATTTT; CDR3aa: CASSTGGADTQYF
abundance: -; d_gene: TRBD1; v_gene: TRBV15; j_gene: TRBJ2-3; CDR3nt: TGTGCCACCAGCAGGCCGGGACAGGGCACAGATACGCAGTATTTT; CDR3aa: CATSRPGQGTDTQYF
abundance: -; d_gene: -; v_gene: TRBV27; j_gene: TRBJ1-2; CDR3nt: TGTGCCAGCAGTCACCGACGGACACAAGACTATGGCTACACCTTC; CDR3aa: CASSHRRTQDYGYTF
abundance: -; d_gene: TRBD2; v_gene: TRBV7-9; j_gene: TRBJ2-5; CDR3nt: TGTGCCAGCAGCCCGTCATCGCTAGCGGTAGAGACCCAGTACTTC; CDR3aa: CASSPSSLAVETQYF